The entry below gives a single T cell receptor beta chain sequence along with its context. The antigen remains unidentified. TCRdb's table, derived via immunoSEQ multiplex PCR, lists solely in-frame clones and lacks some. The repertoire includes roughly 24,000 clones, more than 85% of them detected once, and 4% to 4.5% sits in the top ten. The data originate from a study of T cells in localized non-small cell lung cancer. Findings and caveats of the study: Adjacent lung was found to contain a median around 56 of the top 100 tumor clones.

V was cut by 5 bases and J by 2 bases, with 13 bases left in between. The CDR3 has 14 residues. Germline CDR1 SGHNT, CDR2 YYREEE (reference sequence). This chain joins TRBV5-4 and TRBJ1-2; a weak D match, TRBD1 (5 bases). The source of this sequence is a female donor of 60 years or more with stage II squamous cell lung carcinoma. The sample in question was peripheral blood, obtained before any cancer treatment. The chain's CDR3 is CASSFVRGNYGYTF. CDR3 nucleotides: TGTGCCAGCAGTTTTGTGCGGGGGAACTATGGCTACACCTTC. The full variable domain, its missing parts supplied by reference TRBV5-4 and TRBJ1-2, is ETGVTQSPTHLIKTRGQQVTLRCSSQSGHNTVSWYQQALGQGPQFIFQYYREEENGRGNFPPRFSGLQFPNYSSELNVNALELDDSALYLCASSFVRGNYGYTFGSGTRLTVV.